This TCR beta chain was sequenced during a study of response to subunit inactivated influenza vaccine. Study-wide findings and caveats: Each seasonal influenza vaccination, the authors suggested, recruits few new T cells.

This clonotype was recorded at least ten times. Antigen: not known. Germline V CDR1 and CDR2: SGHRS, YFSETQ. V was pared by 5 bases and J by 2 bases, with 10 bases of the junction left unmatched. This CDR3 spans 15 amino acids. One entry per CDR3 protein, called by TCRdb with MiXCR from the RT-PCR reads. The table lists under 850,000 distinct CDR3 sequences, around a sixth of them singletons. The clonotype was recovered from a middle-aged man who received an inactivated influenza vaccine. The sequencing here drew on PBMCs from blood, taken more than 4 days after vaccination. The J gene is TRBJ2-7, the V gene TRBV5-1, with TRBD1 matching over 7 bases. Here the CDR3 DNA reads TGCGCCAGCAGTTCCGGGCAGGGGGTTGCCTACGAGCAGTACTTC. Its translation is CASSSGQGVAYEQYF.